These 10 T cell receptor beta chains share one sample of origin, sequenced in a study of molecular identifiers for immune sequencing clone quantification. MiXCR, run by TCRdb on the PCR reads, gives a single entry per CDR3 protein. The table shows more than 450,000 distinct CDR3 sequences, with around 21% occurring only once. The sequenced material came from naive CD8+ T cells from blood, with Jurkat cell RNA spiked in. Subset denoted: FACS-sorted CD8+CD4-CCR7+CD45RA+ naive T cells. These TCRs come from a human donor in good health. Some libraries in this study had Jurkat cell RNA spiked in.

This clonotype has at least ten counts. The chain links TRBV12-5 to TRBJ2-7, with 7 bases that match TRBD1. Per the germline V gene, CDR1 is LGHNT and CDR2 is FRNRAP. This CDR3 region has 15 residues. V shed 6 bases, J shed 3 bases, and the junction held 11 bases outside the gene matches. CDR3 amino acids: CASGSPGTESYEQYF. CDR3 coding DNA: TGTGCTAGTGGCTCCCCCGGGACAGAAAGCTACGAGCAGTACTTC. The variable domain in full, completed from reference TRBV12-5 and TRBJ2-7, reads DARVTQTPRHKVTEMGQEVTMRCQPILGHNTVFWYRQTMMQGLELLAYFRNRAPLDDSGMPKDRFSAEMPDATLATLKIQPSEPRDSAVYFCASGSPGTESYEQYFGPGTRLTVT.

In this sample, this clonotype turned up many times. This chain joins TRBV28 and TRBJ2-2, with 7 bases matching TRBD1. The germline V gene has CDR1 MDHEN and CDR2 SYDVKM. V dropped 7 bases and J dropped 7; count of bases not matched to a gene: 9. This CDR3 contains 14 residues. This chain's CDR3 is CASKRDSAYGELFF. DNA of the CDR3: TGTGCCAGCAAAAGGGACAGTGCGTACGGGGAGCTGTTTTTT.

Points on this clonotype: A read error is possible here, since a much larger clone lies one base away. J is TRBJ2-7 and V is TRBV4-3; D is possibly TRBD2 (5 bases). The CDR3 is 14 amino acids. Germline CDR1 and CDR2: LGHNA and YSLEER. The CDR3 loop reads CASGQGSQTYEQYF. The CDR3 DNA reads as TGCGCCAGCGGCCAAGGGAGCCAGACCTACGAGCAGTACTTC.

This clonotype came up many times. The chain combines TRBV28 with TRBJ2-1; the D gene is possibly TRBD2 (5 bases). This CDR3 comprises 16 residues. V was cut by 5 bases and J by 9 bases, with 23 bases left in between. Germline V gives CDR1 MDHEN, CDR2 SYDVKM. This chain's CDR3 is CASSASGLIRTGEQFF. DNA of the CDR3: TGTGCCAGCAGTGCATCTGGACTTATTAGGACTGGTGAGCAGTTCTTC.

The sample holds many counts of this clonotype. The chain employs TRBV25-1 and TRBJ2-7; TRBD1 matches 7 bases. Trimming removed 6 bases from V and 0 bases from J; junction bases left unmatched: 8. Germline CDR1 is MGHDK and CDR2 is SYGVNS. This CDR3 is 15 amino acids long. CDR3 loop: CASSLSRGLSYEQYF. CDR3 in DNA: TGTGCCAGCAGCCTCTCAAGGGGGCTCTCCTACGAGCAGTACTTC.

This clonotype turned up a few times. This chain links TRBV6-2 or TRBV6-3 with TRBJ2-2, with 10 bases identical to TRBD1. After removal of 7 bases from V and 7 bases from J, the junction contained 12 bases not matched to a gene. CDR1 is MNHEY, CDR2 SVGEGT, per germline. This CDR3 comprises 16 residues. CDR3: CASTNKPGQGNGELFF. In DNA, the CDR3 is TGTGCCAGCACTAACAAACCGGGACAGGGGAACGGGGAGCTGTTTTTT.

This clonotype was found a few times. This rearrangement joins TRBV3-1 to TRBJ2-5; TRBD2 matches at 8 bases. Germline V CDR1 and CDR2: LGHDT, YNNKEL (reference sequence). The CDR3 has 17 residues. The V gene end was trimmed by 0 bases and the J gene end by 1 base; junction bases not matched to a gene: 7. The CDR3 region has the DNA TGTGCCAGCAGCCAAGACGCTAGCGGGCTCGGCCAAGAGACCCAGTACTTC. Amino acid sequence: CASSQDASGLGQETQYF.

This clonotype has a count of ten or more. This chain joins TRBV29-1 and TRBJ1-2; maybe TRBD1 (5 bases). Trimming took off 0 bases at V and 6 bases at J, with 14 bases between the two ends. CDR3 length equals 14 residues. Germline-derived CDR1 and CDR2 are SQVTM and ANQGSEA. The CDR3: CSVEDPAGLDGYTF. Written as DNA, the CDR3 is TGCAGCGTTGAAGATCCCGCAGGGTTGGATGGCTACACCTTC.

The CDR3 is CASSAEGPAAEQYF. CDR3 nucleotide sequence: TGTGCCAGCAGCGCGGAAGGGCCAGCGGCCGAGCAGTACTTC. The chain links TRBV9 to TRBJ2-7, with D tentatively TRBD2 (5 bases). The germline V gene has CDR1 SGDLS and CDR2 YYNGEE. The CDR3 runs 14 residues. Trimming pared 3 bases from V and 6 bases from J, leaving 16 bases between.

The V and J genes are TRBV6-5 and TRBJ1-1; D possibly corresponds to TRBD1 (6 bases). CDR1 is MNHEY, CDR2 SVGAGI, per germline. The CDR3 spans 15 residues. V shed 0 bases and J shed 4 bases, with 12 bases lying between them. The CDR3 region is CASSYSIGGVTEAFF. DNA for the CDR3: TGTGCCAGCAGTTACTCAATAGGGGGGGTCACTGAAGCTTTCTTT.